These T cell receptor beta chains were read from a single sample in a study of PD-L1 blockade in urothelial cancer. The data were produced by immunoSEQ multiplex PCR, yet TCRdb's version contains in-frame clones alone and is incomplete. The table includes some 41,000 clones, more than 75% detected once. Material: PBMCs, obtained around atezolizumab (anti-PD-L1) treatment. All receptors derive from a woman aged 55-70 years with urothelial cancer. CDR3s include the opening cysteine and the closing phenylalanine or tryptophan. The D gene is left open where the match is weak. Not every row has a clone size; where given, it reads once, few, many or a size class.

v_call: TRBV11-2; d_call: .; j_call: TRBJ2-1; clone_size: .; cdr3_aa: CASSLVRQVYNEQFF; cdr3_nt: TGTGCCAGCAGCTTAGTGCGCCAGGTTTACAATGAGCAGTTCTTC
v_call: TRBV5-1; d_call: .; j_call: TRBJ1-3; clone_size: .; cdr3_aa: CASSQDSSGNTIYF; cdr3_nt: TGCGCCAGCAGCCAGGACAGCTCTGGAAACACCATATATTTT
v_call: TRBV9; d_call: TRBD1; j_call: TRBJ2-7; clone_size: .; cdr3_aa: CASSVGDRVHEQYF; cdr3_nt: TGTGCCAGCAGCGTCGGGGACAGGGTCCACGAGCAGTACTTC
v_call: TRBV7-2; d_call: .; j_call: TRBJ2-4; clone_size: .; cdr3_aa: CASSAPGEGGLAKNIQYF; cdr3_nt: TGTGCCAGCAGCGCTCCCGGCGAGGGGGGGCTAGCCAAAAACATTCAGTACTTC
v_call: TRBV4-3; d_call: TRBD2; j_call: TRBJ2-1; clone_size: .; cdr3_aa: CASSQDRTSPYNEQFF; cdr3_nt: TGCGCCAGCAGCCAAGATCGGACTAGCCCATACAATGAGCAGTTCTTC
v_call: TRBV2; d_call: .; j_call: TRBJ2-7; clone_size: .; cdr3_aa: CASSIRQRPSYEQYF; cdr3_nt: TGTGCCAGCAGCATAAGACAGCGTCCTTCCTACGAGCAGTACTTC
v_call: TRBV20-1; d_call: .; j_call: TRBJ1-2; clone_size: .; cdr3_aa: CSASYSYGYTF; cdr3_nt: TGCAGTGCTAGTTACAGCTATGGCTACACCTTC
v_call: TRBV25-1; d_call: TRBD2; j_call: TRBJ2-1; clone_size: once; cdr3_aa: CASSELGVAGGMNEQFF; cdr3_nt: TGTGCCAGCAGTGAATTGGGAGTAGCGGGAGGGATGAATGAGCAGTTCTTC
v_call: TRBV28; d_call: TRBD2; j_call: TRBJ2-7; clone_size: few; cdr3_aa: CASSSLRGLVYEQYF; cdr3_nt: TGTGCCAGCAGCTCACTCCGGGGACTAGTATACGAGCAGTACTTC
v_call: TRBV7-8; d_call: .; j_call: TRBJ2-5; clone_size: .; cdr3_aa: CASSSGRLETQYF; cdr3_nt: TGTGCCAGCAGCTCAGGCCGTTTGGAGACCCAGTACTTC
v_call: TRBV10-3; d_call: .; j_call: TRBJ1-2; clone_size: once; cdr3_aa: CAIRSSAGVSGYTF; cdr3_nt: TGTGCCATCAGGAGTAGCGCAGGGGTCTCTGGCTACACCTTC
v_call: TRBV7-9; d_call: .; j_call: TRBJ2-7; clone_size: .; cdr3_aa: CASSLVRQGTYEQYF; cdr3_nt: TGTGCCAGCAGCTTAGTACGGCAGGGGACCTACGAGCAGTACTTC
v_call: TRBV27; d_call: .; j_call: TRBJ2-3; clone_size: .; cdr3_aa: CASSGASTDTQYF; cdr3_nt: TGTGCCAGCAGTGGGGCTAGCACAGATACGCAGTATTTT
v_call: TRBV13; d_call: TRBD2; j_call: TRBJ2-3; clone_size: .; cdr3_aa: CASSIQPSERGTDTQYF; cdr3_nt: TGTGCCAGCAGCATTCAGCCGAGTGAGCGGGGGACAGATACGCAGTATTTT
v_call: TRBV5-6; d_call: .; j_call: TRBJ2-5; clone_size: .; cdr3_aa: CASSPGIRGQETQYF; cdr3_nt: TGTGCCAGCAGCCCTGGGATTAGGGGACAAGAGACCCAGTACTTC
v_call: TRBV15; d_call: .; j_call: TRBJ2-3; clone_size: .; cdr3_aa: CATSRTGVEGKDTQYF; cdr3_nt: TGTGCCACCAGCAGAACTGGAGTCGAGGGCAAGGATACGCAGTATTTT
v_call: TRBV6-5; d_call: TRBD2; j_call: TRBJ2-7; clone_size: .; cdr3_aa: CASRGSGGSEQYF; cdr3_nt: TGTGCCAGTCGAGGTAGCGGGGGCAGCGAGCAGTACTTC
v_call: TRBV19; d_call: .; j_call: TRBJ2-3; clone_size: .; cdr3_aa: CASSIVGSGTDTQYF; cdr3_nt: TGTGCCAGTAGTATAGTTGGTAGCGGCACAGATACGCAGTATTTT
v_call: TRBV28; d_call: .; j_call: TRBJ2-5; clone_size: .; cdr3_aa: CASSSLLETQYF; cdr3_nt: TGTGCCAGCAGTTCGTTATTGGAGACCCAGTACTTC
v_call: TRBV29-1; d_call: TRBD2; j_call: TRBJ2-7; clone_size: .; cdr3_aa: CSVVHETSGYSYEQYF; cdr3_nt: TGCAGCGTTGTCCACGAGACTAGCGGGTATTCCTACGAGCAGTACTTC
v_call: TRBV7-2; d_call: TRBD2; j_call: TRBJ2-1; clone_size: once; cdr3_aa: CASSLEVAGGNNEQFF; cdr3_nt: TGTGCCAGCAGCTTAGAAGTAGCGGGAGGGAACAATGAGCAGTTCTTC
v_call: TRBV7-2; d_call: .; j_call: TRBJ2-6; clone_size: once; cdr3_aa: CASSLYGAGANVLTF; cdr3_nt: TGTGCCAGCAGCTTATACGGGGCTGGGGCCAACGTCCTGACTTTC
v_call: TRBV25-1; d_call: .; j_call: TRBJ2-3; clone_size: .; cdr3_aa: CATSVGGGTDTQYF; cdr3_nt: TGTGCCACCTCAGTGGGGGGTGGCACAGATACGCAGTATTTT
v_call: TRBV2; d_call: TRBD1; j_call: TRBJ2-2; clone_size: .; cdr3_aa: CASRWDRGANTGELFF; cdr3_nt: TGTGCCAGCAGGTGGGACAGGGGCGCGAACACCGGGGAGCTGTTTTTT
v_call: TRBV7-9; d_call: .; j_call: TRBJ1-2; clone_size: .; cdr3_aa: CASSQGGGYYGYTF; cdr3_nt: TGTGCCAGCAGCCAAGGCGGGGGGTACTATGGCTACACCTTC
v_call: TRBV5-1; d_call: TRBD1; j_call: TRBJ1-5; clone_size: .; cdr3_aa: CASSLGDRGNQPQHF; cdr3_nt: TGCGCCAGCAGCTTGGGTGACAGGGGCAATCAGCCCCAGCATTTT
v_call: TRBV4-3; d_call: TRBD1; j_call: TRBJ1-2; clone_size: .; cdr3_aa: CASSQGTGGIDYGYTF; cdr3_nt: TGCGCCAGCAGCCAAGGGACAGGGGGAATTGACTATGGCTACACCTTC
v_call: TRBV6-6; d_call: .; j_call: TRBJ2-1; clone_size: .; cdr3_aa: CASNNARGRNEQFF; cdr3_nt: TGTGCCAGCAATAATGCGCGGGGCAGGAATGAGCAGTTCTTC
v_call: TRBV6-4; d_call: TRBD1; j_call: TRBJ2-2; clone_size: medium-sized; cdr3_aa: CASSDGQGAGELFF; cdr3_nt: TGTGCCAGCAGTGACGGACAGGGGGCCGGGGAGCTGTTTTTT
v_call: TRBV2; d_call: .; j_call: TRBJ1-4; clone_size: .; cdr3_aa: CASRERSTNEKLFF; cdr3_nt: TGTGCCAGCAGGGAGAGGTCAACTAATGAAAAACTGTTTTTT
v_call: TRBV6-5; d_call: TRBD2; j_call: TRBJ2-7; clone_size: .; cdr3_aa: CASSGSSGGVYEQYF; cdr3_nt: TGTGCCAGCAGTGGATCTAGCGGAGGGGTCTACGAGCAGTACTTC
v_call: TRBV18; d_call: .; j_call: TRBJ1-2; clone_size: .; cdr3_aa: CASSPPVGVYYGYTF; cdr3_nt: TGTGCCAGCTCACCCCCAGTCGGGGTATACTATGGCTACACCTTC
v_call: TRBV28; d_call: TRBD2; j_call: TRBJ2-1; clone_size: .; cdr3_aa: CASSFNPRLAGLGNEQFF; cdr3_nt: TGTGCCAGCAGTTTTAACCCTCGTCTAGCGGGGCTAGGCAATGAGCAGTTCTTC
v_call: TRBV21-1; d_call: .; j_call: TRBJ2-3; clone_size: once; cdr3_aa: CASSPKGGNIKYTDTQYF; cdr3_nt: TGTGCCAGCAGCCCCAAAGGAGGGAACATAAAATACACAGATACGCAGTATTTT
v_call: TRBV28; d_call: .; j_call: TRBJ1-1; clone_size: .; cdr3_aa: CASRTRQSPLTAYPEAFF; cdr3_nt: TGTGCCAGCAGAACAAGACAGAGCCCCCTAACAGCGTACCCTGAAGCTTTCTTT
v_call: TRBV4-1; d_call: .; j_call: TRBJ1-2; clone_size: .; cdr3_aa: CASSFILGGANYGYTF; cdr3_nt: TGCGCCAGCAGCTTCATCCTGGGGGGAGCTAACTATGGCTACACCTTC
v_call: TRBV19; d_call: TRBD2; j_call: TRBJ2-2; clone_size: .; cdr3_aa: CASSQRGTNTGELFF; cdr3_nt: TGTGCCAGTAGCCAGCGGGGGACGAACACCGGGGAGCTGTTTTTT
v_call: TRBV19; d_call: .; j_call: TRBJ1-2; clone_size: .; cdr3_aa: CASSISVTGRGYGYTF; cdr3_nt: TGTGCCAGTAGTATCAGTGTAACAGGGAGAGGCTATGGCTACACCTTC
v_call: TRBV28; d_call: TRBD2; j_call: TRBJ2-1; clone_size: .; cdr3_aa: CASSLVTSGRGEQFF; cdr3_nt: TGTGCCAGCAGTTTAGTCACTAGCGGGAGGGGTGAGCAGTTCTTC
v_call: TRBV28; d_call: TRBD1; j_call: TRBJ2-7; clone_size: .; cdr3_aa: CASSPLGQGRGSYEQYF; cdr3_nt: TGTGCCAGCAGTCCCCTCGGACAGGGCAGAGGCTCCTACGAGCAGTACTTC
v_call: TRBV18; d_call: .; j_call: TRBJ2-7; clone_size: once; cdr3_aa: CASSPRQYYEQYF; cdr3_nt: TGTGCCAGCTCACCGAGACAATACTACGAGCAGTACTTC
v_call: TRBV5-4; d_call: TRBD2; j_call: TRBJ2-2; clone_size: .; cdr3_aa: CASSSYSGGANTGELFF; cdr3_nt: TGTGCCAGCAGCAGCTATAGCGGGGGGGCAAACACCGGGGAGCTGTTTTTT
v_call: TRBV6-5; d_call: TRBD2; j_call: TRBJ2-3; clone_size: .; cdr3_aa: CASRRGAADTQYF; cdr3_nt: TGTGCCAGCAGGCGGGGGGCCGCAGATACGCAGTATTTT
v_call: TRBV7-8; d_call: TRBD1; j_call: TRBJ2-2; clone_size: .; cdr3_aa: CASSEWDRVAGELFF; cdr3_nt: TGTGCCAGCAGCGAGTGGGACAGGGTGGCCGGGGAGCTGTTTTTT
v_call: TRBV27; d_call: .; j_call: TRBJ1-5; clone_size: .; cdr3_aa: CASSLDRYNQPQHF; cdr3_nt: TGTGCCAGCAGTTTAGACAGGTACAATCAGCCCCAGCATTTT
v_call: TRBV6-6; d_call: .; j_call: TRBJ1-2; clone_size: once; cdr3_aa: CASSLDSQYGYTF; cdr3_nt: TGTGCCAGCAGCCTTGACAGCCAGTATGGCTACACCTTC
v_call: TRBV6-1; d_call: TRBD1; j_call: TRBJ2-7; clone_size: .; cdr3_aa: CASTQGALSAEQYF; cdr3_nt: TGTGCCAGCACACAGGGGGCGCTTTCGGCCGAGCAGTACTTC
v_call: TRBV27; d_call: TRBD1; j_call: TRBJ2-6; clone_size: .; cdr3_aa: CASSRRGTGGFSGANVLTF; cdr3_nt: TGTGCCAGCAGCCGCCGGGGTACAGGGGGTTTCTCTGGGGCCAACGTCCTGACTTTC
v_call: TRBV6-4; d_call: TRBD1; j_call: TRBJ2-5; clone_size: .; cdr3_aa: CASSDSKGQVRGTQYF; cdr3_nt: TGTGCCAGCAGTGACTCGAAGGGACAGGTGAGAGGGACCCAGTACTTC
v_call: TRBV14; d_call: TRBD2; j_call: TRBJ2-7; clone_size: once; cdr3_aa: CASSQEGRAGAGYEQYF; cdr3_nt: TGTGCCAGCAGCCAAGAGGGCCGAGCGGGAGCAGGGTACGAGCAGTACTTC
v_call: TRBV29-1; d_call: .; j_call: TRBJ2-3; clone_size: .; cdr3_aa: CSVDGTSTDTQYF; cdr3_nt: TGCAGCGTTGATGGGACTAGCACAGATACGCAGTATTTT
v_call: TRBV18; d_call: TRBD1; j_call: TRBJ1-4; clone_size: .; cdr3_aa: CASSSRTGGEKLFF; cdr3_nt: TGTGCCAGCTCAAGCCGGACAGGGGGTGAAAAACTGTTTTTT
v_call: TRBV7-2; d_call: TRBD2; j_call: TRBJ2-5; clone_size: .; cdr3_aa: CASSLRGGGGQETQYF; cdr3_nt: TGTGCCAGCAGCTTGCGTGGCGGGGGGGGACAAGAGACCCAGTACTTC
v_call: TRBV6-6; d_call: .; j_call: TRBJ2-2; clone_size: .; cdr3_aa: CARASNTGELFF; cdr3_nt: TGTGCCAGGGCATCGAACACCGGGGAGCTGTTTTTT
v_call: TRBV10-2; d_call: .; j_call: TRBJ2-7; clone_size: .; cdr3_aa: CASRLRGDYEQYF; cdr3_nt: TGCGCCAGCCGACTGCGCGGGGACTACGAGCAGTACTTC
v_call: TRBV4-3; d_call: TRBD2; j_call: TRBJ2-7; clone_size: once; cdr3_aa: CASSPGTSGPYEQYF; cdr3_nt: TGCGCCAGCAGCCCCGGGACTAGCGGCCCATACGAGCAGTACTTC
v_call: TRBV4-1; d_call: .; j_call: TRBJ1-3; clone_size: once; cdr3_aa: CASSQDTTGSGNTIYF; cdr3_nt: TGCGCCAGCAGCCAAGATACTACAGGGTCCGGAAACACCATATATTTT
v_call: TRBV2; d_call: .; j_call: TRBJ1-2; clone_size: .; cdr3_aa: CASSQGQPYGYTF; cdr3_nt: TGTGCCAGCAGTCAAGGACAGCCCTATGGCTACACCTTC